This T cell receptor beta chain was sequenced for a study of CD8 T cells in ankylosing spondylitis. Whole-study results and caveats: Previous work reported some of these motif variants in the synovial fluid and blood of reactive arthritis. Ankylosing spondylitis blood appeared to carry a characteristic TCR beta motif of 7 or 8 highly homologous variants. Researchers report that disease-linked clones proved CD8+ and relatively rare in peripheral blood.

Molecular-barcoded quantitative 5'-RACE produced these TCR beta libraries. MiXCR was run by TCRdb on the 5' RACE reads, yielding one entry per CDR3 protein. In the table there are about 800,000 distinct CDR3 sequences, 10% to 15% of which are singletons. Germline V gene data show CDR1 as ENHRY and CDR2 as SYGVKD. The CDR3 contains 17 residues. The V and J ends lost 6 bases and 7 bases respectively, with 27 bases between them. About this clonotype: Antigen unknown.

The receptor comes from a male donor with ankylosing spondylitis. Sequences were obtained from blood, either unsorted or a sorted T cell fraction (not recorded which). The genes are TRBV10-3 and TRBJ1-1, with D maybe TRBD1 (6 bases). The CDR3 DNA is TGTGCCATCAGGGGATTTGAGAGGGAGAAGGGGGTGGATGAAGCTTTCTTT. This gives the protein CAIRGFEREKGVDEAFF.